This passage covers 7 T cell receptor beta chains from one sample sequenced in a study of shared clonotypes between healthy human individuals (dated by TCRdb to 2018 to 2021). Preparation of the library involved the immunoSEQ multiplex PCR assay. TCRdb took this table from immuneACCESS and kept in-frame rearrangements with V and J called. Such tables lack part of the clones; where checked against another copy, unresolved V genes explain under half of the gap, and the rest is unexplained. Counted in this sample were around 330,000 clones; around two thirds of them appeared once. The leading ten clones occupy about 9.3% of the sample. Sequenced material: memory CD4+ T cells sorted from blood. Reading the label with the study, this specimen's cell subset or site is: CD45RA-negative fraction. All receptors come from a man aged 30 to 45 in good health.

The CDR3 loop reads CASSVFDSSDTQYF. CDR3 in DNA: TGTGCCAGCAGCGTATTCGACTCTAGCGATACGCAGTATTTT. This sequence joins TRBV9 and TRBJ2-3, with D perhaps matching TRBD2 (5 bases). The CDR3 runs to 14 residues. Trimming left V 1 base short and J 6 bases short, with 12 bases between. From germline, CDR1 is SGDLS and CDR2 YYNGEE.

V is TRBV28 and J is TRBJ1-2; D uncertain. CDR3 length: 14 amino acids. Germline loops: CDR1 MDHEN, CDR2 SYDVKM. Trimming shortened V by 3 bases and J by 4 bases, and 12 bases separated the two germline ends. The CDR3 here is CASSFSPEAYGYTF. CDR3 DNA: TGTGCCAGCAGTTTTTCTCCAGAAGCCTATGGCTACACCTTC.

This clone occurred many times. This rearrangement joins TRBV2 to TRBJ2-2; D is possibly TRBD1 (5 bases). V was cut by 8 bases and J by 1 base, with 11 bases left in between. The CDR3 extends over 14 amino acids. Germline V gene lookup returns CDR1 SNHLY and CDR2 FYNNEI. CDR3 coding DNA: TGTGCCAGCCTACCGACAGTGAACACCGGGGAGCTGTTTTTT. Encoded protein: CASLPTVNTGELFF. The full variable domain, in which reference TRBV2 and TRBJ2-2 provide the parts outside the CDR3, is EPEVTQTPSHQVTQMGQEVILRCVPISNHLYFYWYRQILGQKVEFLVSFYNNEISEKSEIFDDQFSVERPDGSNFTLKIRSTKLEDSAMYFCASLPTVNTGELFFGEGSRLTVL.

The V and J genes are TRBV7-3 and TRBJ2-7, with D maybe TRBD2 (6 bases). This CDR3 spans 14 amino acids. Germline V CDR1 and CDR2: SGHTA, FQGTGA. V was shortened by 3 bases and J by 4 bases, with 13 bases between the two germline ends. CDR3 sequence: CASSFAVGGYEQYF. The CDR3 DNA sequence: TGTGCCAGCAGCTTTGCAGTCGGGGGATACGAGCAGTACTTC.

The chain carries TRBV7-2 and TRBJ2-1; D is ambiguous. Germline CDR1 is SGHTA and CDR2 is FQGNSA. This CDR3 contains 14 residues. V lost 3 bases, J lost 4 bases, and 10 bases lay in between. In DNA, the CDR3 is TGTGCCAGCAGCTTCGAACTACCTTACAATGAGCAGTTCTTC. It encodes CASSFELPYNEQFF.

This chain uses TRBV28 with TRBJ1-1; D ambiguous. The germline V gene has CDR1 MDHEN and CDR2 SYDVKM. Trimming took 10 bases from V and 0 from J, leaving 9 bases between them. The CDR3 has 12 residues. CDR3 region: CATRVVNTEAFF. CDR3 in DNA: TGTGCCACCAGAGTAGTGAACACTGAAGCTTTCTTT.

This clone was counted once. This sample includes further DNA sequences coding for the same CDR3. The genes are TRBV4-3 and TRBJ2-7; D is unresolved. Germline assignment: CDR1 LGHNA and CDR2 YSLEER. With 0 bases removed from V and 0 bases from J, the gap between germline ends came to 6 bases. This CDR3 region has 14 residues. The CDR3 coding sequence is TGCGCCAGCAGCCAAGATCCTAGCTCCTACGAGCAGTACTTC. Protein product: CASSQDPSSYEQYF.